These 26 T cell receptor beta chains came from one sample sequenced in a study of cytomegalovirus exposure and HLA in healthy donors (dated by TCRdb to about 2017). Libraries were built with the immunoSEQ multiplex PCR assay. The multiplex PCR relied on a mix of 60 forward primers for TCR Vbeta segments and 13 reverse primers for TCR Jbeta segments. TCRdb provides this immuneACCESS table in a form limited to in-frame rearrangements. Some clones are lacking; in checked studies, under half of them reflect an unresolved V gene, and why the rest are absent is not known. The table for this sample lists under 150,000 clones; over 55% of them were counted only once. The top ten constitute about 8% of the sample. Material for sequencing was PBMCs. Receptor source: a man between 18 and 29 years old in good health and CMV-seropositive.

This clone was seen once. The chain links TRBV29-1 to TRBJ2-7; D call uncertain. V dropped 2 bases and J dropped 5 bases, with 10 bases sitting between them. The CDR3 has 12 residues. Germline assignment: CDR1 SQVTM and CDR2 ANQGSEA. CDR3: CSVESRAHEQYF. The CDR3 nucleotides read TGCAGCGTTGAAAGTCGCGCCCACGAGCAGTACTTC.

The chain couples TRBV6-6 to TRBJ2-7; D ambiguous. The CDR3 sequence is 14 residues long. The germline V gene encodes CDR1 MNHNY and CDR2 SVGAGI (reference sequence). CDR3 nucleotides: TGTGTTTTTTGCAAGCAGAAGGCGGCATACGAGCAGTACTTC. Amino acids: CVFCKQKAAYEQYF.

This chain links TRBV30 with TRBJ2-2, with D hard to call. Germline CDR1 and CDR2: GTSNPN and SVGIG (reference sequence). V lost 0 bases and J 2 bases, leaving 7 bases between the germline ends. CDR3 length equals 14 residues. The CDR3 DNA reads TGTGCCTGGAGTGTACAGACAAACACCGGGGAGCTGTTTTTT. Protein: CAWSVQTNTGELFF.

This clone was counted between two and nine times. The chain links TRBV27 to TRBJ1-3; 8 bases map to TRBD1. Germline V gene data show CDR1 as MNHEY and CDR2 as SMNVEV (reference sequence). V gave up 6 bases and J gave up 4 bases; unmatched junction bases: 20. This CDR3 contains 19 residues. The CDR3 is CASSSRPGTYRGSGNTIYF. CDR3 in DNA: TGTGCCAGCAGCTCACGGCCCGGAACCTACAGGGGGTCGGGAAACACCATATATTTT.

The chain has TRBV5-4 and TRBJ1-6; D unclear. Germline CDR1 is SGHNT and CDR2 is YYREEE (reference sequence). V lost 4 bases and J lost 7, with 12 bases in between. There are 14 residues in the CDR3. CDR3 sequence (DNA): TGTGCCAGCAGCGCCCTCGAAGAGAATTCACCCCTCCACTTT. It yields the protein CASSALEENSPLHF.

A few counts support this clone. The V gene is TRBV30, the J gene TRBJ2-1, with TRBD2 matching 7 bases. The length of the CDR3 is 15 residues. The germline gives CDR1 GTSNPN, CDR2 SVGIG (reference sequence). The junction had 9 bases not matched to a gene; V was cut back by 2 bases and J by 5 bases. The CDR3 sequence is CAWSFAGVDHNEQFF. In DNA form, the CDR3 reads TGTGCCTGGAGTTTTGCGGGGGTGGATCACAATGAGCAGTTCTTC.

V is TRBV6-5 and J is TRBJ2-7; 7 bases are a match to TRBD2. The CDR3 is made up of 15 amino acids. Germline V gene sequence: CDR1 MNHEY, CDR2 SVGAGI. V lost 0 bases, J lost 1 base, and 3 bases stayed unmatched. This CDR3 is CASSYSAGVSYEQYV. In DNA form, the CDR3 reads TGTGCCAGCAGTTACTCCGCGGGGGTGTCCTACGAGCAGTACGTC.

V and J are TRBV2 and TRBJ1-1; 9 bases agree with TRBD1. J gave up 6 bases and V 7 bases, and 9 bases lay outside the gene matches. The CDR3 length is 14 residues. Germline V gene sequence: CDR1 SNHLY, CDR2 FYNNEI. The CDR3 coding sequence is TGTGCCAGCACCGGACAGGGGCGTTTTGCTGAAGCTTTCTTT. It codes for CASTGQGRFAEAFF.

The V call is TRBV7-9, the J call TRBJ2-7; D remains ambiguous. CDR1 SEHNR and CDR2 FQNEAQ come from the germline V gene (reference sequence). CDR3 length equals 13 residues. V gave up 2 bases and J gave up 1 base, with 6 bases separating them. The CDR3, as DNA: TGTGCCAGCAGCTTACAGGTTTCCTACGAGCAGTACTTC. Translating gives CASSLQVSYEQYF.

Worth noting for this clone: At one of its ends the junction is not consistent with the germline gene, which may arise from a read error. The gene calls are TRBV30 and TRBJ1-3, with 10 bases matching TRBD1. Germline V gene lookup returns CDR1 GTSNPN and CDR2 SVGIG (reference sequence). The CDR3 totals 15 residues. The CDR3 protein is CARRGQGSSGNTIYF. For the CDR3, the DNA is TGTGCCCGGAGGGGACAGGGGTCCTCTGGAAACACCATATATTTT.

The chain carries TRBV2 and TRBJ2-3; 7 bases are shared with TRBD2. The CDR3 sequence is 16 residues long. Germline V CDR1 and CDR2: SNHLY, FYNNEI. After removal of 8 bases from V and 2 bases from J, the junction contained 13 bases not matched to a gene. The CDR3 sequence: CASAGVLADYTDTQYF. Here the CDR3 DNA reads TGTGCCAGCGCGGGGGTATTAGCGGACTACACAGATACGCAGTATTTT.

This clone appeared a few times. The chain has TRBV18 and TRBJ2-3, with 7 nucleotides matching TRBD1. CDR3 length: 14 amino acids. CDR1 and CDR2 from the germline V gene are KGHSH and LQKENI. Trimming at V came to 3 bases and at J to 2 bases, leaving 2 bases not matched to a gene. The CDR3 here is CASSPTGDTDTQYF. The CDR3 region has the DNA TGTGCCAGCTCACCCACAGGGGACACAGATACGCAGTATTTT.

J is TRBJ1-1 and V is TRBV18, with unresolved D. The CDR3 totals 14 residues. V was trimmed by 2 bases and J by 1 base, leaving 8 bases between them. Germline V gene data show CDR1 as KGHSH and CDR2 as LQKENI. Here the CDR3 DNA reads TGTGCCAGCTCACCAGCCGCGCGGAACACTGAAGCTTTCTTT. It specifies CASSPAARNTEAFF.

The chain has TRBV6-6 and TRBJ1-2; D is ambiguous. Germline loops: CDR1 MNHNY, CDR2 SVGAGI (reference sequence). Trimming took 5 bases from V and 8 from J, leaving 15 bases between them. The CDR3 contains 13 residues. For the CDR3, the DNA is TGTGCCAGCAGTACCCCGGGAGGGTGCGGCTACACCTTC. Translating it yields CASSTPGGCGYTF.

This rearrangement joins TRBV5-1 to TRBJ1-2; 9 bases align to TRBD1. CDR1 and CDR2 (germline): SGHRS, YFSETQ. V lost 3 bases to trimming and J lost 4 bases; unmatched junction nucleotides: 7. The CDR3 contains 15 residues. DNA of the CDR3: TGCGCCAGCAGCTCATCGGACAGGGGTGGCTATGGCTACACCTTC. Translating it yields CASSSSDRGGYGYTF.

This chain links TRBV13 with TRBJ2-3; 8 positions agree with TRBD2. Losses at the gene ends were 6 bases for V and 0 bases for J; bases not matched to a gene: 5. Germline V gives CDR1 PRHDT, CDR2 FYEKMQ (reference sequence). CDR3 length equals 15 residues. The CDR3 region is CASRDSGVSTDTQYF. The CDR3 DNA reads as TGTGCCAGCAGAGATAGCGGGGTGAGCACAGATACGCAGTATTTT.

This clone came up once. V is TRBV5-1 and J is TRBJ1-1, with D perhaps TRBD1 (5 bases). Germline CDR1 is SGHRS and CDR2 is YFSETQ. This CDR3 is 13 amino acids long. The V and J ends lost 5 bases and 4 bases respectively, with 12 bases between them. DNA for the CDR3: TGCGCCAGCAGTTTTGCGGGGGGCACTGAAGCTTTCTTT. It specifies CASSFAGGTEAFF.

The rearrangement uses TRBV7-3 and TRBJ2-1; possible D gene TRBD2, 6 bases. This CDR3 contains 12 residues. Trimming shortened V by 1 base and J by 8 bases, and 6 bases separated the two germline ends. CDR1 is SGHTA, CDR2 FQGTGA, per germline. CDR3 DNA: TGTGCCAGCAGCTTAAGCGGGGATGAGCAGTTCTTC. This codes for CASSLSGDEQFF.

This chain links TRBV7-3 with TRBJ2-3, with D possibly matching TRBD2 (6 bases). V was pared by 5 bases and J by 4 bases, with 22 bases between. Germline CDR1 is SGHTA and CDR2 is FQGTGA. The length of the CDR3 is 17 residues. CDR3 in DNA: TGTGCCAGCAGCCCAGGACGAGGCGGGACTCTGGCAGATACGCAGTATTTT. Its translation: CASSPGRGGTLADTQYF.

The chain has TRBV7-2 and TRBJ1-4; the match to TRBD1 covers 11 bases. The CDR3 sequence is 15 residues long. Germline loops: CDR1 SGHTA, CDR2 FQGNSA. The ends lost 0 bases at V and 8 bases at J; junction bases unmatched: 2. The CDR3 region is CASSLARDRGEKLFF. The DNA for the CDR3 is TGTGCCAGCAGCTTAGCGCGGGACAGGGGGGAAAAACTGTTTTTT.

This clone was seen only a few times. The chain employs TRBV5-1 and TRBJ1-6, with 9 bases lining up with TRBD1. CDR1 and CDR2 from the germline V gene are SGHRS and YFSETQ. The CDR3 extends over 19 amino acids. After removal of 4 bases from V and 2 bases from J, the junction contained 13 bases not matched to a gene. The chain's CDR3 is CASSPTGTGTSAYNSPLHF. As DNA, the CDR3 is TGCGCCAGCAGCCCCACCGGGACAGGGACAAGTGCCTATAATTCACCCCTCCACTTT.

This clone showed up just a few times. The chain couples TRBV6-5 to TRBJ1-1, with a possible D match to TRBD1 (5 bases). Germline CDR1 MNHEY, CDR2 SVGAGI. This CDR3 spans 14 amino acids. Between the trimmed V and J ends, which lost 0 bases and 4 bases, there was a span of 9 bases. Written as DNA, the CDR3 is TGTGCCAGCAGTTACTCCAGGGTGGGCACTGAAGCTTTCTTT. This sequence encodes CASSYSRVGTEAFF.

This clone appeared once. The J gene is TRBJ1-1, the V gene TRBV30; D gene unclear. V lost 4 bases and J 9 bases, leaving 18 bases between the germline ends. CDR1 GTSNPN and CDR2 SVGIG come from the germline V gene (reference sequence). CDR3 length equals 13 residues. The CDR3 protein is CAWIPYGRGQAFF. DNA of the CDR3: TGTGCCTGGATCCCCTACGGTAGAGGCCAAGCTTTCTTT.

This chain uses TRBV27 with TRBJ2-2; 7 bases agree with TRBD1. The V gene end was trimmed by 6 bases and the J gene end by 6 bases; junction bases not matched to a gene: 4. The CDR3 length is 13 residues. Germline-derived CDR1 and CDR2 are MNHEY and SMNVEV (reference sequence). The CDR3 is CASRPTGAGELFF. DNA for the CDR3: TGTGCCAGCAGGCCCACAGGGGCCGGGGAGCTGTTTTTT.

In this sample, this clone turned up a few times. This rearrangement joins TRBV28 to TRBJ1-2; possibly TRBD1 for D (5 bases). The CDR3 contains 16 residues. The V end was cut by 1 base, the J end by 3 bases, with 15 bases between. CDR1 MDHEN and CDR2 SYDVKM come from the germline V gene. The CDR3 coding sequence is TGTGCCAGCAGTTTATTTTCCGCAGGGCAGGACTATGGCTACACCTTC. Protein sequence: CASSLFSAGQDYGYTF.

The chain has TRBV6-6 and TRBJ1-2, with 7 positions matching TRBD1. The CDR3 length is 15 residues. The V segment lost 2 bases and the J segment 4 bases; nucleotides outside the gene matches: 7. CDR1 MNHNY and CDR2 SVGAGI come from the germline V gene (reference sequence). The CDR3 coding sequence is TGTGCCAGCAGTTACAAAATTGGGACAGTCTATGGCTACACCTTC. The encoded protein is CASSYKIGTVYGYTF.